The 19 T cell receptor beta chains reported below all come from one sample, sequenced in a study of beta chain features in type 1 diabetes. Findings of the study overall: In all four CD4+ subsets, TCRB CDR3 length was significantly, moderately reduced in type 1 diabetes.

These receptors have no identified antigens. Sequenced material consisted of expressed TCRB transcripts (all of the isolated RNA was reverse transcribed). Clones were sequenced by immunoSEQ multiplex PCR, and TCRdb holds only the in-frame ones, with some missing. The data hold 250,000 or so clones, with about 14% observed a single time. Source material: naive CD4+ T cells from blood. The receptors were sampled from a man younger than 40 with type 1 diabetes.

This clone was recorded a few times. J is TRBJ2-7 and V is TRBV5-1, with D perhaps matching TRBD2 (5 bases). This CDR3 is built from 12 residues. Trimming removed 3 bases at V and 6 bases at J, with 10 bases between. Germline V gene sequence: CDR1 SGHRS, CDR2 YFSETQ. DNA of the CDR3: TGCGCCAGCAGCTGGACTTCCCTCGAGCAGTACTTC. Its protein is CASSWTSLEQYF. Full variable domain (remainder filled in from reference TRBV5-1 and TRBJ2-7): KAGVTQTPRYLIKTRGQQVTLSCSPISGHRSVSWYQQTPGQGLQFLFEYFSETQRNKGNFPGRFSGRQFSNSRSEMNVSTLELGDSALYLCASSWTSLEQYFGPGTRLTVT.

The rearrangement uses TRBV21-1 and TRBJ1-1. TRBV21-1 is a pseudogene segment. This CDR3 region has 15 residues. The CDR3, as DNA: TGTGCCAGCAGCAAATGGGCGGCGGGGGACACTGAAGCTTTCTTT. This gives the protein CASSKWAAGDTEAFF.

This clone has just a few counts. V and J are TRBV11-3 and TRBJ2-5; 8 bases map to TRBD2. This CDR3 is 14 amino acids long. The germline CDR1 and CDR2 sequences are SGHNT and YENEEA. With V trimmed by 8 bases and J by 2 bases, 7 bases remained unmatched. CDR3 in DNA: TGTGCCAGCCGCGGGGGGTCTCGGCAAGAGACCCAGTACTTC. It encodes CASRGGSRQETQYF.

This clone showed up just a few times. The chain employs TRBV30 and TRBJ2-5, with 7 bases that match TRBD2. After removal of 4 bases from V and 0 bases from J, the junction contained 2 bases not matched to a gene. CDR3 length: 13 residues. Germline V gene lookup returns CDR1 GTSNPN and CDR2 SVGIG (reference sequence). CDR3 region: CAWTSGYQETQYF. The CDR3 nucleotides are TGTGCCTGGACTAGCGGTTACCAAGAGACCCAGTACTTC.

This clone has only a few counts. This CDR3 is also generated by other DNA sequences in the sample. The chain is built from TRBV7-9 and TRBJ1-5, with D tentatively TRBD1 (6 bases). V dropped 6 bases and J dropped 3 bases, with 12 bases sitting between them. The CDR3 runs 14 residues. Germline V CDR1 and CDR2: SEHNR, FQNEAQ (reference sequence). The CDR3 spells CASSPTGSNQPQHF. CDR3 bases: TGTGCCAGCAGTCCGACAGGTTCCAATCAGCCCCAGCATTTT.

The chain carries TRBV30 and TRBJ1-1, with TRBD1 matching over 9 bases. After removal of 4 bases from V and 2 bases from J, the junction contained 5 bases not matched to a gene. Germline V gene sequence: CDR1 GTSNPN, CDR2 SVGIG (reference sequence). The CDR3 is made up of 14 amino acids. CDR3 sequence: CAWTRQGVNTEAFF. The CDR3 region has the DNA TGTGCCTGGACACGACAGGGGGTAAACACTGAAGCTTTCTTT.

This clone appeared a few times. The chain combines TRBV30 with TRBJ1-2; D is possibly TRBD1 (5 bases). The CDR3 extends over 13 amino acids. Trimming cost V 3 bases and J 5 bases, with 13 bases left between them. Germline V CDR1 and CDR2: GTSNPN, SVGIG (reference sequence). DNA for the CDR3: TGTGCCTGGAGATACGGACAATCGTATGGCTACACCTTC. Its translation: CAWRYGQSYGYTF.

There are a few counts of this clone. V and J are TRBV13 and TRBJ1-2; D gene ambiguous. Germline lookup yields CDR1 PRHDT and CDR2 FYEKMQ (reference sequence). The V gene lost 3 bases and the J gene lost 8 bases, with 13 bases spanning the gap. The CDR3 loop spans 13 amino acids. The CDR3 loop is CASSFEAWRGYTF. The CDR3, as DNA: TGTGCCAGCAGCTTCGAGGCTTGGAGAGGCTACACCTTC.

The chain carries TRBV5-4 and TRBJ1-1; TRBD1 matches 8 bases. Germline loops: CDR1 SGHNT, CDR2 YYREEE (reference sequence). After removal of 4 bases from V and 6 bases from J, the junction contained 14 bases not matched to a gene. The CDR3 runs 16 residues. Here the CDR3 reads CASSAATGALPPEAFF. The CDR3, as DNA: TGTGCCAGCAGCGCGGCGACAGGGGCCCTCCCCCCTGAAGCTTTCTTT.

The chain's CDR3 is CASSTPGTSGDEQFF. The DNA for the CDR3 is TGTGCCAGTAGTACCCCCGGGACTAGCGGCGATGAGCAGTTCTTC. The chain links TRBV19 to TRBJ2-1; 11 nucleotides align to TRBD2. J gave up 8 bases and V 4 bases, and 7 bases lay outside the gene matches. CDR3 length: 15 amino acids. Germline assignment: CDR1 LNHDA and CDR2 SQIVND (reference sequence).

This clone was recorded a few times. The CDR3 DNA sequence: TGTGCCTGGAGTGTGGCAGTTGATCAGCCCCAGCATTTT. Protein: CAWSVAVDQPQHF. The gene calls are TRBV30 and TRBJ1-5; no reliable D call. The CDR3 contains 13 residues. V gave up 0 bases and J gave up 5 bases, with 8 bases separating them. Per germline, CDR1 GTSNPN and CDR2 SVGIG (reference sequence). Full variable domain (outside the CDR3, taken from reference TRBV30 and TRBJ1-5): SQTIHQWPATLVQPVGSPLSLECTVEGTSNPNLYWYRQAAGRGLQLLFYSVGIGQISSEVPQNLSASRPQDRQFILSSKKLLLSDSGFYLCAWSVAVDQPQHFGDGTRLSIL.

The chain has TRBV5-1 and TRBJ2-7; 7 bases align to TRBD1. Germline CDR1 is SGHRS and CDR2 is YFSETQ. V was clipped by 4 bases and J by 1 base; unmatched bases: 8. The CDR3 has 15 amino acids. CDR3 residues: CASSPSGQQSYEQYF. CDR3 coding DNA: TGCGCCAGCAGCCCGTCGGGACAGCAGTCCTACGAGCAGTACTTC.

In its sample, this clone was seen a few times. In nucleotides, the CDR3 is TGTGCCAGCAGCTTGGGTAGCGGGGGGCGCACAGATACGCAGTATTTT. This translates into CASSLGSGGRTDTQYF. The J gene is TRBJ2-3, the V gene TRBV5-4; 10 bases line up with TRBD2. In germline, CDR1 is SGHNT, CDR2 YYREEE (reference sequence). The CDR3 sequence is 16 residues long. The trim removed 0 bases at V and 1 base at J, leaving 2 bases unmatched.

The chain recombines TRBV6-6 with TRBJ2-7, with D possibly being TRBD1 (5 bases). Looked up from germline, CDR1 is MNHNY and CDR2 is SVGAGI (reference sequence). V dropped 2 bases and J dropped 0 bases, with 11 bases sitting between them. This CDR3 has 15 amino acids. The CDR3 is CASSYDQQVSYEQYF. In DNA, the CDR3 is TGTGCCAGCAGTTACGATCAACAGGTCTCCTACGAGCAGTACTTC.

The chain joins TRBV6-6 to TRBJ2-2; perhaps TRBD1 as D (6 bases). V gave up 4 bases and J gave up 6 bases, with 9 bases separating them. CDR1 is MNHNY and CDR2 is SVGAGI in the germline V gene (reference sequence). The CDR3 sequence is 13 residues long. This chain's CDR3 is CASSWGQAGELFF. For the CDR3, the DNA is TGTGCCAGCAGTTGGGGGCAGGCCGGGGAGCTGTTTTTT.

This clone has more than one count but fewer than ten. The chain has TRBV4-2 and TRBJ2-5, with 9 positions matching TRBD2. Per germline, CDR1 LGHNA and CDR2 YNFKEQ. This CDR3 region has 16 residues. V shed 1 base, J shed 4 bases, and the junction held 7 bases outside the gene matches. The CDR3 sequence is CASSQASAGGGETQYF. CDR3 sequence (DNA): TGTGCCAGCAGCCAAGCATCGGCGGGGGGGGGAGAGACCCAGTACTTC.

The CDR3 protein is CASSGKHEGSENTEAFF. The CDR3 nucleotides are TGTGCCAGCAGCGGGAAACATGAGGGTAGCGAGAACACTGAAGCTTTCTTT. The chain combines TRBV9 with TRBJ1-1, with D uncertain. Germline-derived CDR1 and CDR2 are SGDLS and YYNGEE. The CDR3 runs 17 residues. Deletions cut 3 bases from V and 1 base from J, with 19 bases between. The variable domain in full, with the rest retrieved from reference TRBV9 and TRBJ1-1, is DSGVTQTPKHLITATGQRVTLRCSPRSGDLSVYWYQQSLDQGLQFLIQYYNGEERAKGNILERFSAQQFPDLHSELNLSSLELGDSALYFCASSGKHEGSENTEAFFGQGTRLTVV.

This clone was picked up a small number of times. The J gene is TRBJ2-5, the V gene TRBV18, with D unresolved. CDR1 is KGHSH, CDR2 LQKENI, per germline. Trimming took 0 bases from V and 2 from J, leaving 10 bases between them. The CDR3 is made up of 15 amino acids. The CDR3 DNA reads TGTGCCAGCTCACCACCAAGTGGCTTACAAGAGACCCAGTACTTC. Its translation: CASSPPSGLQETQYF.

This clone occurred a few times. The chain links TRBV7-9 to TRBJ2-5; D gene uncertain. This CDR3 spans 14 amino acids. V dropped 1 base and J dropped 5 bases, with 11 bases sitting between them. Germline CDR1 and CDR2: SEHNR and FQNEAQ (reference sequence). CDR3 DNA: TGTGCCAGCAGCTTAGGCGCCAGCAGGGAGACCCAGTACTTC. Its protein is CASSLGASRETQYF.